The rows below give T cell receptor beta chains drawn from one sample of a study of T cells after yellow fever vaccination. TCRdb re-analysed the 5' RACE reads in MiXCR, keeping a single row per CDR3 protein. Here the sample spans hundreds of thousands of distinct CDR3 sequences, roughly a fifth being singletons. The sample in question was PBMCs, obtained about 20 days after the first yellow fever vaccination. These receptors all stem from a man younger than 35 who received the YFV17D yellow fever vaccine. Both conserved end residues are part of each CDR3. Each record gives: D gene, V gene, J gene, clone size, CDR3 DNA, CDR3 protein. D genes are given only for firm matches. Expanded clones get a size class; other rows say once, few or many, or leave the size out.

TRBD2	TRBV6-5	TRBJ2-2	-	TGTGCCAGCACGTTTTCCCAGACTAGCGGGACCGGGGAGCTGTTTTTT	CASTFSQTSGTGELFF
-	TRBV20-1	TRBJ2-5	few	TGCAGCAAAATAAATCCGGGACCCTGGGAGCGAGAGACCCAGTACTTC	CSKINPGPWERETQYF
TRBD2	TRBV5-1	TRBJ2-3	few	TGCGCCAGCAGCTTTGGAGACTTAGCGGGGGGCTACACAGATACGCAGTATTTT	CASSFGDLAGGYTDTQYF
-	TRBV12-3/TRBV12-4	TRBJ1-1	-	TGTGCCAGCAGGTACAGTGAAGCTTTCTTT	CASRYSEAFF
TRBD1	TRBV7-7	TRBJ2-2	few	TGTGCCAGCAGCCCGGACAGGGAGACCGGGGAGCTGTTTTTT	CASSPDRETGELFF
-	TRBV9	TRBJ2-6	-	TGTGCCAGCCAAACAGGGTACGGGGCCAACGTCCTGACTTTC	CASQTGYGANVLTF
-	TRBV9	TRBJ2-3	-	TGTGCCGCCTCCCCGGGGGGCGGGGATACGCAGTATTTT	CAASPGGGDTQYF
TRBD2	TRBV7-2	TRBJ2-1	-	TGTGCCAGCAGCTTAGTAGGCGGGGGGGCCTTCTACAATGAGCAGTTCTTC	CASSLVGGGAFYNEQFF
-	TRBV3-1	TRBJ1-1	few	TGTGCCAGCAGCCAAGATTCCAGGGATAACACTGAAGCTTTCTTT	CASSQDSRDNTEAFF
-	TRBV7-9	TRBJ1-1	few	TGTGCCAGCAGCCCCACGACGGGCCCTTTGGCTTTCTTT	CASSPTTGPLAFF
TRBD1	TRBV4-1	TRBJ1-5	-	TGCGCCAGCAGTCCAACCGGGACAGGAATACCGGGGCCCCAGCATTTT	CASSPTGTGIPGPQHF
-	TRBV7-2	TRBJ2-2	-	TGTGCCAGCAGCTTAGGGGGTGGAGGGGGCACCGGGGAGCTGTTTTTT	CASSLGGGGGTGELFF
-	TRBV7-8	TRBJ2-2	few	TGTGCCAGCAGCTTCGACGGGAGCGGGGAGCTGTTTTTT	CASSFDGSGELFF
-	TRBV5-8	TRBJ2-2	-	TGTGCCAGCAGCCATGGGACGGTGAACACCGGGGAGCTGTTTTTT	CASSHGTVNTGELFF
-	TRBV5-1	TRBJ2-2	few	TGCGCCAGCAGCTTGACTCCGACGCCCACCGGGGAGCTGTTTTTT	CASSLTPTPTGELFF
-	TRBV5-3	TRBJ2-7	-	TGTGCCCGAAGGACAGTCTGCTCCTACGAGCAGTACTTC	CARRTVCSYEQYF
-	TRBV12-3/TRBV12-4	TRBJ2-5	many	TGTGCCAGCAGCTTAAGAGAGACCCAGTACTTC	CASSLRETQYF
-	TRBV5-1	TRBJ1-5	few	TGCGCCAGCAGCTTGGGGGGAGTTCACAATCAGCCCCAGCATTTT	CASSLGGVHNQPQHF
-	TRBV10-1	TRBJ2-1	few	TGCGCCAGCAGTGACCCCGGGCAGGGAGGAGGTGAGCAGTTCTTC	CASSDPGQGGGEQFF
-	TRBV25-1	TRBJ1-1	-	TGTGCCAGCAGTGATTCAGGGCTTCTGGGAGCTTTCTTT	CASSDSGLLGAFF
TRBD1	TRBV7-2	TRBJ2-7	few	TGTGCCAGCAGCATCGAAACGGGACAGACCTACGAGCAGTACTTC	CASSIETGQTYEQYF
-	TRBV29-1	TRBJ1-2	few	TGCAGCGTTGCCCAGGACCCCGGCAGTTGGAACTATGGCTACACCTTC	CSVAQDPGSWNYGYTF